This paragraph covers one T cell receptor (beta chain) sequence. The data stem from a study of blood T cell repertoires in COVID-19. The data were produced by immunoSEQ multiplex PCR, yet TCRdb's version contains in-frame clones alone and is incomplete. The data hold 90,000 to 120,000 clones, with approximately 84% observed a single time. The CDR3 loop spans 13 amino acids. V was cut by 6 bases and J by 1 base, with 9 bases left in between. The germline V gene has CDR1 LNHDA and CDR2 SQIVND (reference sequence). The sequence was collected from a human donor in a cohort sampled during active COVID-19. Sequencing was carried out using peripheral blood. V is TRBV19 and J is TRBJ1-1; D gene uncertain. The CDR3 DNA reads TGTGCCAGTAGCAGCTGGAGGAACACTGAAGCTTTCTTT. Protein product: CASSSWRNTEAFF.